Sequencing of this T cell receptor (beta chain) was carried out in a study of shared T cell receptors in the human thymus. The CDR3 is made up of 14 amino acids. Looked up from germline, CDR1 is MNHEY and CDR2 is SMNVEV (reference sequence). J was trimmed by 4 bases and V by 6 bases; bases with no gene match: 6. Some clones are missing from TCRdb's copy, which holds only in-frame ones; the method was immunoSEQ multiplex PCR. Of 700,000 or so clones listed, approximately 85% were seen once; the top ten hold around 0.0099%. These data also featured in a second study, about human thymus T cells. That study adds: It was healthy Finnish infants having corrective surgery for congenital heart defects who were the donors. Resected material from corrective heart surgery provided the thymus tissue analysed. Use of V and J genes seemed skewed within the thymic and blood repertoires. Related research described thymic repertoires that were highly overlapping among unrelated individuals.

The J gene is TRBJ1-1, the V gene TRBV27, with TRBD1 matching 9 bases. The sequencing input was thymocytes. This TCR derives from a girl under three years old with a congenital heart defect. The CDR3 DNA reads as TGTGCCAGCAGAAACCCGACAGGGGGCACTGAAGCTTTCTTT. This translates into CASRNPTGGTEAFF.